This T cell receptor beta chain comes out of a study of tissue T cells after allogeneic stem cell transplantation. Study summary: Pre-transplant PBMCs were recipient-derived, available from five GVHD patients. General study points: TCR repertoires tracked anatomic similarity, regardless of disease or transplant status.

In the case of this clone: The antigen remains unidentified.

Measured with immunoSEQ multiplex PCR; TCRdb has only the in-frame clones, and not every one. The top ten hold over 3% of the sample, which has around 40,000 clones, roughly 92% seen once. CDR3 size: 12 residues. Trimming cost V 3 bases and J 6 bases; bases outside gene matches: 2. Per the germline V gene, CDR1 is DFQATT and CDR2 is SNEGSKA (reference sequence). The starting material was blood, obtained before transplantation. The source is a woman between 35 and 75 years old who later had graft-versus-host disease after an allogeneic stem cell transplant. The chain joins TRBV20-1 to TRBJ2-1, with 7 positions matching TRBD2. CDR3 bases: TGCAGTGCTAGTCGCGGGAGCAATGAGCAGTTCTTC. Its protein is CSASRGSNEQFF.